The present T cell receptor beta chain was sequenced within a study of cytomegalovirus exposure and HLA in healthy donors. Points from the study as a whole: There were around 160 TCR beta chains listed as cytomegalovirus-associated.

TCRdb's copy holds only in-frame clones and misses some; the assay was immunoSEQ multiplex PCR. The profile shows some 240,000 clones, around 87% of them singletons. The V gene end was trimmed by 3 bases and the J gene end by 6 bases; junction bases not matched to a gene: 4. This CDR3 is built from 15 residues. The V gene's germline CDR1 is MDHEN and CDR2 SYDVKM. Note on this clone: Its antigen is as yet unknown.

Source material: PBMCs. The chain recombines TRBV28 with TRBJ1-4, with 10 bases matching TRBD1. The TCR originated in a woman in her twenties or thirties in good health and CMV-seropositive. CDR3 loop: CASSFRDRGDEKLFF. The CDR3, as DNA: TGTGCCAGCAGTTTTAGGGACAGGGGTGATGAAAAACTGTTTTTT.